One TCR beta chain is described in this entry. This entry comes from a study of cytomegalovirus exposure and HLA in healthy donors. Trimming took 3 bases from V and 3 from J; bases not matched to a gene: 5. Germline CDR1 and CDR2: SGHDT and YYEEEE. The CDR3 sequence is 14 residues long. The study ran its PCR with 60 Vbeta and 13 Jbeta primers. The assay was immunoSEQ multiplex PCR, and TCRdb's table has in-frame clones only and misses some. The sample shows some 170,000 clones, roughly 76% of them seen only once. This TCR came from a woman aged 18 to 35 in good health and CMV-seropositive. The V gene is TRBV5-6, the J gene TRBJ1-1; 7 bases fit TRBD1. Material for sequencing was PBMCs. The CDR3 sequence: CASSSQTGYTEAFF. In DNA form, the CDR3 reads TGTGCCAGCAGCTCACAGACAGGGTACACTGAAGCTTTCTTT.